This TCR beta chain was sequenced in a study of graft-versus-host responses after intestinal transplantation. Study as a whole: Recipients had multivisceral, liver-intestinal, or isolated intestinal transplants. Induction using anti-thymocyte globulin, followed by tacrolimus and steroids for approximately 3 years, was given to all recipients.

The CDR3 has 13 residues. The ends were cut back, 0 bases at V and 10 bases at J, with 11 bases in the middle. CDR1 is SGDLS, CDR2 YYNGEE, per germline. The data were produced by immunoSEQ multiplex PCR, yet TCRdb's version contains in-frame clones alone and is incomplete. The sample lists 50,000 or so clones, just under 95% occurring once. Study-wide findings and caveats: Some patients had graft-donor T cell macrochimerism. In their allografts, the ratios of graft-versus-host to host-versus-graft T cell clones were high.

This clone was counted a single time. Its antigen is as yet unknown. The receptor was derived from a human patient who received an intestinal transplant, so some T cells may come from the graft donor. Sequencing used PBMCs, obtained about 790 days after a first intestinal transplant, on the day of a second. This chain connects TRBV9 to TRBJ2-1; D gene ambiguous. The CDR3 loop is CASSVVGKSEQFF. Here the CDR3 DNA reads TGTGCCAGCAGCGTAGTGGGGAAAAGCGAGCAGTTCTTC.